This TCR beta chain is from a study of shared clonotypes between healthy human individuals. Study-level background: A donor's plate count was three for CD4 naive and three for CD4 memory; CD8 naive had two and CD8 memory one. General study results and limits: Relative to clonotypes present in all four donors, those not shared had lower generation probabilities. Roughly 5% of naive CD4 clonotypes were common to a few donors.

The assay ran at deep level. TCRdb keeps only in-frame clones here, not all; method: immunoSEQ multiplex PCR. Of about 1.5 million clones listed, around 98% were seen once; the top ten hold roughly 0.42%. Trimming cost V 3 bases and J 5 bases, with 10 bases left between them. Germline CDR1 LNHDA, CDR2 SQIVND (reference sequence). CDR3 length: 13 amino acids. Note on this clone: As yet, its antigen is unknown.

The source is a man aged 30-40 years in good health. The genes are TRBV19 and TRBJ1-1; no firm D call. The sample taken for sequencing was naive CD4+ T cells sorted from blood. Specified subset: CD45RA+ positively selected. This chain's CDR3 is CASSIRGWTEAFF. The CDR3 DNA reads TGTGCCAGTAGTATTCGAGGGTGGACTGAAGCTTTCTTT.